The T cell receptor (beta chain) under discussion was sequenced for a study of OX40 agonist ivuxolimab in advanced cancers. About the research overall: Patients received the agonistic anti-OX40 (CD134) antibody ivuxolimab. Roughly two fifths of patients had received prior checkpoint inhibitor therapy. People in dose escalation had one of these cancers: hepatocellular carcinoma, melanoma, renal cell or head and neck cancer.

This table comes from immunoSEQ multiplex PCR, and its TCRdb copy is limited to in-frame clones, with some not included. This table holds about 50,000 clones, 70% to 85% found once. CDR3 size: 13 residues. CDR1 MGHDK and CDR2 SYGVNS come from the germline V gene. V lost 5 bases and J 12 bases, leaving 17 bases between the germline ends. The chain combines TRBV25-1 with TRBJ2-1; D perhaps matches TRBD2 (5 bases). This sequence originates from an adult with an advanced solid tumor such as melanoma, head and neck, liver or kidney cancer. Sequencing used CD4+ or CD8+ T cells sorted from blood, obtained in a trial of the OX40 agonist ivuxolimab. CDR3 sequence reads: CASSLLAAGGQFF. DNA for the CDR3: TGTGCCAGCAGTCTCCTGGCGGCGGGCGGGCAGTTCTTC.